Below, one T cell receptor (beta chain) is given with its context. The sample comes from a study of CD8 T cells in Susac syndrome. The RNA, about 0.45 to 1 ug, was put through reverse transcription using random hexamers. Amplification of the TCR beta CDR3 was carried out by immunoSEQ multiplex PCR, which spanned a total of 54 Vbeta and 13 Jbeta segments. MiXCR was run by TCRdb on the immunoSEQ multiplex PCR reads, yielding one entry per CDR3 protein. The data show hundreds of thousands of distinct CDR3 sequences, approximately 84% seen once. Germline CDR1 KGHSH, CDR2 LQKENI. The CDR3 loop spans 15 amino acids. Deletions cut 6 bases from V and 5 bases from J, with 17 bases between.

The specimen was CD8+ T cells from PBMCs. This clonotype was obtained from a human donor with multiple sclerosis. The chain uses TRBV18 and TRBJ2-1; D gene uncertain. CDR3 loop: CASSRLRHRNNEQFF. CDR3 coding DNA: TGTGCCAGCTCCCGACTTCGACATAGAAACAATGAGCAGTTCTTC.